These 18 T cell receptor beta chains share one sample of origin, sequenced in a study of identical twins (dated by TCRdb to 2016 to 2018). The library was generated by 5' RACE. Sequencing was performed on an Illumina HiSeq 2000. The public reads were quality trimmed at Q25 with fastp and then assembled into clones with MiXCR by TCRdb, keeping productive beta chains. Rows are combined by CDR3 protein, so each entry shows the most common genes and DNA. The sample profile shows 220,000 or so distinct CDR3 sequences; 5.5% to 7% of them were found once. The top ten hold under 4% of the sample. The same sample was also studied in work on yellow fever vaccine responses in identical twins.

Sequencing used memory (CD45RO+) T cells sorted from blood. The cell subset or site label of this sample denotes: CD45RO+ enriched T cells. These TCRs come from a woman aged 18-29 years in good health.

This clonotype showed up many times. The rearrangement uses TRBV28 and TRBJ1-6; 8 bases fit TRBD1. J lost 9 bases, V lost 6 bases, and 13 bases had no gene match. CDR1 is MDHEN, CDR2 SYDVKM, per germline. The CDR3 totals 16 residues. The CDR3 is CASRDALQGAISPLHF. CDR3 nucleotide sequence: TGTGCCAGCAGGGACGCGCTTCAGGGGGCAATTTCACCCCTCCACTTT.

The chain recombines TRBV10-3 with TRBJ2-6, with D possibly TRBD1 on 6 matching bases. V was trimmed by 11 bases and J by 0 bases, leaving 17 bases between them. The CDR3 sequence is 16 residues long. Per the germline V gene, CDR1 is ENHRY and CDR2 is SYGVKD. DNA of the CDR3: TGTGCCTGCTCTGGCAGGGGTATCTCTGGGGCCAACGTCCTGACTTTC. Translation gives CACSGRGISGANVLTF.

In its sample, this clonotype was seen a few times. The chain links TRBV5-1 to TRBJ2-5; D ambiguous. V lost 0 bases and J 5 bases, leaving 11 bases between the germline ends. CDR3 length: 14 amino acids. CDR1 and CDR2 (germline): SGHRS, YFSETQ. CDR3: CASSLARWVETQYF. DNA for the CDR3: TGCGCCAGCAGCTTGGCCCGGTGGGTTGAGACCCAGTACTTC.

This clonotype was seen more than once but under ten times. The genes are TRBV11-2 and TRBJ2-1, with a weak D call TRBD2 (6 bases). Germline V gene lookup returns CDR1 SGHAT and CDR2 FQNNGV. This CDR3 is built from 15 residues. V was cut by 5 bases and J by 10 bases, with 21 bases left in between. The CDR3 spells CASSPNPTLAWEQFF. CDR3 nucleotides: TGTGCCAGCAGCCCGAACCCGACACTAGCTTGGGAGCAGTTCTTC. The full variable domain, rest sourced from reference TRBV11-2 and TRBJ2-1, is EAGVAQSPRYKIIEKRQSVAFWCNPISGHATLYWYQQILGQGPKLLIQFQNNGVVDDSQLPKDRFSAERLKGVDSTLKIQPAKLEDSAVYLCASSPNPTLAWEQFFGPGTRLTVL.

Ten or more counts support this clonotype. V is TRBV7-2 and J is TRBJ1-6; 9 positions match TRBD1. Germline V gene sequence: CDR1 SGHTA, CDR2 FQGNSA. Trimming cost V 4 bases and J 7 bases; bases outside gene matches: 2. The CDR3 spans 14 residues. The CDR3 DNA is TGTGCCAGCAGCTGGACAGGGGCCAATTCACCCCTCCACTTT. Its translation is CASSWTGANSPLHF.

This clonotype was seen more than once but under ten times. The J gene is TRBJ2-7, the V gene TRBV5-5; D gene ambiguous. This CDR3 is 15 amino acids long. CDR1 is SGHKS and CDR2 is YYEKEE in the germline V gene (reference sequence). Trimming took off 7 bases at V and 0 bases at J, with 17 bases between the two ends. The CDR3 DNA follows: TGTGCCAGCCTGGTTGTGAGTGGCAACTCCTACGAGCAGTACTTC. This translates into CASLVVSGNSYEQYF. The full variable domain, completed using reference TRBV5-5 and TRBJ2-7, is DAGVTQSPTHLIKTRGQQVTLRCSPISGHKSVSWYQQVLGQGPQFIFQYYEKEERGRGNFPDRFSARQFPNYSSELNVNALLLGDSALYLCASLVVSGNSYEQYFGPGTRLTVT.

In its sample, this clonotype was seen many times. The V gene is TRBV15, the J gene TRBJ1-5, with unresolved D. Trimming stripped 1 base from V and 0 bases from J, with 7 bases between. This CDR3 spans 15 amino acids. CDR1 and CDR2 from the germline V gene are LNHNV and YYDKDF (reference sequence). The CDR3 nucleotides read TGTGCCACCAGCAGAGGGTTGGGTAGCAATCAGCCCCAGCATTTT. Translation: CATSRGLGSNQPQHF.

The V call is TRBV6-5, the J call TRBJ1-5; 7 bases are shared with TRBD1. Germline V CDR1 and CDR2: MNHEY, SVGAGI. J lost 1 base, V lost 4 bases, and 1 base had no gene match. The CDR3 contains 14 residues. CDR3 DNA sequence: TGTGCCAGCAGTTGGGGACAGAGCAATCAGCCCCAGCATTTT. The encoded protein is CASSWGQSNQPQHF.

This clonotype was found a few times. The V and J genes are TRBV28 and TRBJ2-3; 9 bases are a match to TRBD2. With V trimmed by 6 bases and J by 6 bases, 13 bases remained unmatched. The length of the CDR3 is 16 residues. Germline-derived CDR1 and CDR2 are MDHEN and SYDVKM. The CDR3 DNA reads TGTGCCAGCAGCCACCCTCGGACTAGCGCCCCTGATACGCAGTATTTT. As protein: CASSHPRTSAPDTQYF.

The chain carries TRBV19 and TRBJ2-1, with D perhaps TRBD2 (5 bases). The CDR3 contains 16 residues. Germline V gene lookup returns CDR1 LNHDA and CDR2 SQIVND (reference sequence). The ends were cut back, 5 bases at V and 0 bases at J, with 14 bases in the middle. CDR3 loop: CASSGRLTLSYNEQFF. DNA for the CDR3: TGTGCCAGTAGTGGCAGACTAACCCTCTCCTACAATGAGCAGTTCTTC.

Concerning this clonotype: Relative to the germline gene, one junction end is altered; a read error may explain this. This chain connects TRBV20-1 to TRBJ2-2; D remains unclear. The CDR3 has 17 residues. Germline loops: CDR1 DFQATT, CDR2 SNEGSKA (reference sequence). The CDR3 here is CCARHATAGHRSGELFF. CDR3 bases: TGCTGTGCTAGGCATGCGACCGCTGGCCACCGAAGCGGGGAGCTGTTTTTT.

This clonotype came up many times. V is TRBV6-1 and J is TRBJ2-7, with a possible D match to TRBD2 (6 bases). V gave up 5 bases and J gave up 6 bases, with 23 bases separating them. The CDR3 is made up of 16 amino acids. Germline V gene sequence: CDR1 MNHNS, CDR2 SASEGT. The CDR3 DNA is TGTGCCAGCAGTCCCGGGACTCGGGAACTTGTCTTCGAGCAGTACTTC. The encoded protein is CASSPGTRELVFEQYF.

This clonotype occurred many times. The chain couples TRBV5-1 to TRBJ2-1; no firm D call. Trimming stripped 4 bases from V and 4 bases from J, with 15 bases between. CDR1 is SGHRS, CDR2 YFSETQ, per germline. This CDR3 comprises 15 residues. As DNA, the CDR3 is TGCGCCAGCAGCCCCAGGTACGGAGCATACAATGAGCAGTTCTTC. This sequence encodes CASSPRYGAYNEQFF.

The chain links TRBV20-1 to TRBJ1-2, with a weak D call TRBD1 (5 bases). The V end was cut by 0 bases, the J end by 8 bases, with 13 bases between. CDR3 length: 13 amino acids. From germline, CDR1 is DFQATT and CDR2 SNEGSKA (reference sequence). The CDR3 loop reads CSARDHPGTGYTF. In DNA, the CDR3 is TGCAGTGCTAGAGATCACCCAGGGACCGGCTACACCTTC.

This clonotype was counted many times. This rearrangement joins TRBV12-3 or TRBV12-4 to TRBJ1-2; a weak D match, TRBD1 (5 bases). The ends were cut back, 8 bases at V and 5 bases at J, with 9 bases in the middle. The CDR3 totals 11 residues. The CDR3 DNA sequence: TGTGCCAGCGGGAGGGGTTATGGCTACACCTTC. Encoded protein: CASGRGYGYTF.

This clonotype occurred many times. The chain is built from TRBV6-1 and TRBJ2-1, with 10 bases identical to TRBD2. J gave up 8 bases and V 6 bases, and 10 bases lay outside the gene matches. CDR3 length equals 15 residues. Germline V gene sequence: CDR1 MNHNS, CDR2 SASEGT. The CDR3 nucleotides are TGTGCCAGCAGGCTAGCGGGAGTGGGGAGTGATGAGCAGTTCTTC. Protein sequence: CASRLAGVGSDEQFF.

This clonotype is medium-sized within its sample. The genes are TRBV20-1 and TRBJ2-1, with 13 positions matching TRBD2. The J segment lost 6 bases and the V segment lost 6 bases, leaving 5 bases of the junction unmatched. The length of the CDR3 is 14 residues. The germline V gene has CDR1 DFQATT and CDR2 SNEGSKA (reference sequence). The CDR3 DNA sequence: TGCAGTGCAATCGGACTAGCGGGAGCCAATGAGCAGTTCTTC. Protein sequence: CSAIGLAGANEQFF.

This clonotype has a count of ten or more. V usage is TRBV3-1 and J usage is TRBJ1-2; 7 nucleotides agree with TRBD1. V was pared by 5 bases and J by 5 bases, with 14 bases of the junction left unmatched. The CDR3 has 16 residues. Germline CDR1 and CDR2: LGHDT and YNNKEL (reference sequence). Written as DNA, the CDR3 is TGTGCCAGCAGCGTGAACCCGGACAGGATCCTATATGGCTACACCTTC. This codes for CASSVNPDRILYGYTF.